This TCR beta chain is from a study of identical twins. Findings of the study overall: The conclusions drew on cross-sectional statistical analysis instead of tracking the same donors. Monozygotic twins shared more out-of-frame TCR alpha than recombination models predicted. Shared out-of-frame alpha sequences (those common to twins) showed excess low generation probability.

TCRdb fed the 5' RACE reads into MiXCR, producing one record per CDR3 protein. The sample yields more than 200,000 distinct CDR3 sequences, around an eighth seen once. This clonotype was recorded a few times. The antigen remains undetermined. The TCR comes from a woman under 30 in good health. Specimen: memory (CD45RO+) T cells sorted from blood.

In nucleotides, the CDR3 is TGCAGTGCTAGTAGCGGCGATCAGCCCCAGCATTTT. Protein: CSASSGDQPQHF. The chain couples TRBV20-1 to TRBJ1-5; D remains ambiguous. CDR3 size: 12 residues. Germline loops: CDR1 DFQATT, CDR2 SNEGSKA (reference sequence). The V and J ends lost 3 bases and 5 bases respectively, with 8 bases between them.